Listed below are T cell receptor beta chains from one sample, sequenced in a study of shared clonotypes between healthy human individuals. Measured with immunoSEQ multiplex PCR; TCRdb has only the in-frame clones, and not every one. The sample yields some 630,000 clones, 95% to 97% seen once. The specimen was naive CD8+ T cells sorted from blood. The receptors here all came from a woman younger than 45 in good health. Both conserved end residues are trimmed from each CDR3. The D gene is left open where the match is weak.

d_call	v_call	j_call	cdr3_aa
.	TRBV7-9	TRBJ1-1	ASRDAGQAEAF
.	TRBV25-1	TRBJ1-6	ASREINSPLH
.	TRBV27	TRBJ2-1	ASSFGGHEQF
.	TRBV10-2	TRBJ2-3	ASSEEEVATDTQY
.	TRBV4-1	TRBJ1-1	ASSPAQGLNTEAF
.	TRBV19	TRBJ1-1	ASSIGGSAF
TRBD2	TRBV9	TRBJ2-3	ASSLHGGLADTDTQY
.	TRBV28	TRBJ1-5	ASSLSVSTLNQPQH
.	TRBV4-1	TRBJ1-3	ASSQGTATEISSGNTIY
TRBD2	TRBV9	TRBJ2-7	ASSVGASGTYEQY
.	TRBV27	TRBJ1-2	ASSRLTGFYGYT
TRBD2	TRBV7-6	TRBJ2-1	ASSLGRSGSREQF
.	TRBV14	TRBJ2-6	ASSHGSGWGAEANVLT
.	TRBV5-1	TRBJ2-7	ASSPRDHAYEQY
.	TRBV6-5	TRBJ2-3	ASSYSTTSADTQY
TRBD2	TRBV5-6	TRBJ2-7	ASSTTSGYEQY
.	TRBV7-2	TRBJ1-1	ASSRQQGNTEAF
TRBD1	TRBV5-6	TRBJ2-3	ASRAQRDRVFTDTQY
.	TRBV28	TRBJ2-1	ASSSSVGGVVGEQF
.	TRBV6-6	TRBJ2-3	ASSFERGDTQY
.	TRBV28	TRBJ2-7	ASSPPSTLGYEQY
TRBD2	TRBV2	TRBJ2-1	ASSESTSGDNEQF
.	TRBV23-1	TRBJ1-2	ASSQQGYGYT
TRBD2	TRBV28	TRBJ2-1	ASSTTGLAGYNEQF
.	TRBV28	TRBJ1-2	ATGGNYGYT
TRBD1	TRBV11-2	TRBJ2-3	ASSPGVYRGRVDTQY
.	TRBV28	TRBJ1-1	ASGGGTEAF
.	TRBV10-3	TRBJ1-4	AISDLGGLGEKLF
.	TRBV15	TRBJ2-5	ATSRGREVLKTQY
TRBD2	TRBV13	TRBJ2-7	ASSEGTTSYEQY
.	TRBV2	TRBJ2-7	ASTQPLGESSYEQY
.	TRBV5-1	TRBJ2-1	ASSLVGRGAYNEQF
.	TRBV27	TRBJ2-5	ASSMPGPEQY
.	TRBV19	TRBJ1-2	ASKLSNYGYT
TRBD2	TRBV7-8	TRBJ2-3	ASSLWTSGRTDTQY
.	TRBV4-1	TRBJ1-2	ASSQRSSYGYT
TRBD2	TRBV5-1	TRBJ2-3	ASSSTLAGPNGTDTQY
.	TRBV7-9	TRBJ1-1	ASFARTVNTEAF
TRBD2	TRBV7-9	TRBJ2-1	ASSLLAGGMDEQF
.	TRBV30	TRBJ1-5	AWSFEDNQPQH
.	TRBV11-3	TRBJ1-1	ASSSGGTEAF
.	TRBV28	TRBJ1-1	ASSLTGPNTEAF
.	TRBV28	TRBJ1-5	ASSSPGPLGSQPQH
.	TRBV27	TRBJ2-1	ASSLSRSSSYNEQF
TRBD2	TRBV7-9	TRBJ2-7	ASSLRPGLALHEQY
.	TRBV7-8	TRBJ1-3	ASSLGGGWEASGNTIY
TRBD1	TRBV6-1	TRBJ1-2	ASSEAFSGQGADNGYT
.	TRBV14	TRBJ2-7	ASSHLFGAIEQY
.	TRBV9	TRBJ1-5	ASSPSVGQPQH
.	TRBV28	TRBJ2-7	ASSPFLGYEQY
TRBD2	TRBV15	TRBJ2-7	ATSTWFSGSNEQY
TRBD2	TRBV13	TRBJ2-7	ASSLQRLALPYEQY
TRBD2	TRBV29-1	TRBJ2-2	SAPAGAGELF
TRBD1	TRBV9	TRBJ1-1	ASSVIGTENTEAF
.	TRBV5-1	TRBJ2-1	ASSLALSYNEQF